This T cell receptor (beta chain) was captured by sequencing in a study of OX40 agonist ivuxolimab in advanced cancers. On this clone itself: Its antigen is unknown.

V lost 0 bases and J 5 bases, leaving 9 bases between the germline ends. From germline, CDR1 is SGHRS and CDR2 YFSETQ. This CDR3 spans 13 amino acids. Produced via immunoSEQ multiplex PCR; TCRdb's table is partial and in-frame only. The sample has over 30,000 clones; about nine tenths are singletons. Overall study findings and caveats: Some patients who did not respond also had low normalized T-cell clonal expansion. Expanded clones tended on average to be more numerous among CD8+ T cells than CD4+.

The chain carries TRBV5-1 and TRBJ2-7; perhaps TRBD1 as D (6 bases). Sequences were derived from CD4+ or CD8+ T cells sorted from blood, sampled in a trial of the OX40 agonist ivuxolimab. This receptor was taken from an adult with an advanced solid tumor such as melanoma, head and neck, liver or kidney cancer. The CDR3 DNA follows: TGCGCCAGCAGCTTGGACAGGGATCACGAGCAGTACTTC. Its translation: CASSLDRDHEQYF. Combining the CDR3 with reference TRBV5-1 and TRBJ2-7 gives the whole variable domain KAGVTQTPRYLIKTRGQQVTLSCSPISGHRSVSWYQQTPGQGLQFLFEYFSETQRNKGNFPGRFSGRQFSNSRSEMNVSTLELGDSALYLCASSLDRDHEQYFGPGTRLTVT.